This entry concerns a single T cell receptor beta chain. No antigen is known for it. This sample is part of a study of T cell repertoires in cytomegalovirus infection. V lost 2 bases, J lost 4 bases, and 8 bases lay in between. Germline V gene data show CDR1 as SGHTA and CDR2 as FQGNSA. CDR3 size: 13 residues. TCRdb independently ran MiXCR on the reads; one entry per CDR3 protein. The sample consists of 900,000 to 950,000 distinct CDR3 sequences, less than 35% of them appearing once. The specimen was cultured CD8+ T cells from PBMCs, collected from culture after CMV antigen stimulation. The V gene is TRBV7-2, the J gene TRBJ2-5; D unclear. This TCR was recovered from a human donor in good health (CMV status not recorded). Some clones in this sample may be carry-over from other donors' samples. This CDR3 reads CASSLIKIETQYF. The CDR3 DNA is TGTGCCAGCAGCTTAATTAAAATAGAGACCCAGTACTTC.